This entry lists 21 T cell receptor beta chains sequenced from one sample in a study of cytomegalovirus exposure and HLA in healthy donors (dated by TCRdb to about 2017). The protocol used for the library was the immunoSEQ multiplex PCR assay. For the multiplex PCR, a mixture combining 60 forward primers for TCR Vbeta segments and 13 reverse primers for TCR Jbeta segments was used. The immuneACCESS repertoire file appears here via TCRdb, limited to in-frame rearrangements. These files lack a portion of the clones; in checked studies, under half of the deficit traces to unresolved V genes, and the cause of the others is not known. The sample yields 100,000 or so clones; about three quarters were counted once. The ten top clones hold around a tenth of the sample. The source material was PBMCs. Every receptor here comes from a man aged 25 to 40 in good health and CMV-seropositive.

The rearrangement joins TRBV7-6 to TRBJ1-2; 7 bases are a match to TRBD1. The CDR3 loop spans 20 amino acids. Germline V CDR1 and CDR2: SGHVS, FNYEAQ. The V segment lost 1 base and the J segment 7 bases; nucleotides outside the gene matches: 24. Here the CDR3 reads CASSLDPATDEGAIYGGYTF. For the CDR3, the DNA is TGTGCCAGCAGCTTAGACCCCGCGACAGATGAGGGGGCCATTTATGGTGGCTACACCTTC.

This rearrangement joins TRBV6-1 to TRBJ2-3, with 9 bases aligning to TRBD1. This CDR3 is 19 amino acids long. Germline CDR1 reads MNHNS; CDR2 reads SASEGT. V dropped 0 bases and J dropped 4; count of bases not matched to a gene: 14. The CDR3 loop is CASSEAGTGWEVTADTQYF. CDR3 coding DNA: TGTGCCAGCAGTGAAGCGGGGACAGGGTGGGAGGTCACCGCAGATACGCAGTATTTT.

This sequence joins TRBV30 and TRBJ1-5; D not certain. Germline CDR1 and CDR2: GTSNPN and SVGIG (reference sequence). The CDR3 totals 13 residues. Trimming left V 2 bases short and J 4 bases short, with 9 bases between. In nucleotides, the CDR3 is TGTGCCTGGAGTCAGGCTGGGAATCAGCCCCAGCATTTT. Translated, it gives CAWSQAGNQPQHF.

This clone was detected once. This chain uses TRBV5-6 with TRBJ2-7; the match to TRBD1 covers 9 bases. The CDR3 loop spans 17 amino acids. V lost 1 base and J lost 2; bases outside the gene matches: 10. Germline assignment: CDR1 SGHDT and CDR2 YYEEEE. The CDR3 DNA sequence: TGTGCCAGCAGCTTGCCCGGAGGACAGGGGACAGCCTACGAGCAGTACTTC. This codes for CASSLPGGQGTAYEQYF.

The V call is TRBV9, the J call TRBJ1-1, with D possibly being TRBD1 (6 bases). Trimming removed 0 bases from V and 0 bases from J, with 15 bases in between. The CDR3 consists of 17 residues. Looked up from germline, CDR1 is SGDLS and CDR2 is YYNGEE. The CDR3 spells CASSVGGTGGVNTEAFF. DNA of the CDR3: TGTGCCAGCAGCGTAGGGGGGACGGGGGGCGTGAACACTGAAGCTTTCTTT.

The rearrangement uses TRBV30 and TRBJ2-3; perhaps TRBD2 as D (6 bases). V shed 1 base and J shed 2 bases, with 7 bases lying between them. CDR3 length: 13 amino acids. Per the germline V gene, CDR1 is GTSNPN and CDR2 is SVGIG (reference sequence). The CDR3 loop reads CAWSGTTTDTQYF. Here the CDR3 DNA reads TGTGCCTGGAGTGGGACTACCACAGATACGCAGTATTTT.

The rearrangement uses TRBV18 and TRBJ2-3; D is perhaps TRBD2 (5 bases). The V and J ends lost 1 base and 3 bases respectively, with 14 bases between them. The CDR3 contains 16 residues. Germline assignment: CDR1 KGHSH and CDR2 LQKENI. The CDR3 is CASSPRRRVETDTQYF. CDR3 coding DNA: TGTGCCAGCTCACCACGGCGGCGGGTGGAAACAGATACGCAGTATTTT.

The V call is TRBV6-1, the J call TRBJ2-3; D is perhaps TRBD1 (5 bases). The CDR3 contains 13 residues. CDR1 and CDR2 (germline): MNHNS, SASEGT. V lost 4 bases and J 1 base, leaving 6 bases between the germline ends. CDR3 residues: CASSVQGTDTQYF. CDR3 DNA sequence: TGTGCCAGCAGTGTACAGGGCACAGATACGCAGTATTTT.

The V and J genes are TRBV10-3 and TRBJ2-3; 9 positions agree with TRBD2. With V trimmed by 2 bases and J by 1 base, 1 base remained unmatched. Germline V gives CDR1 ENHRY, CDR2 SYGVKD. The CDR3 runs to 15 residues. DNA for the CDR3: TGTGCCATCAGTGAGGGCGGGGGGGGCACAGATACGCAGTATTTT. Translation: CAISEGGGGTDTQYF.

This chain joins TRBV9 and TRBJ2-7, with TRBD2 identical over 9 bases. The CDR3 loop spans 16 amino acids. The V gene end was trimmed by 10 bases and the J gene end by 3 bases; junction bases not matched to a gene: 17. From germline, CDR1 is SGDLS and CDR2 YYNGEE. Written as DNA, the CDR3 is TGTGCCTCAACCAGGGGGGCTAGCGGGGAAAGCTACGAGCAGTACTTC. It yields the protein CASTRGASGESYEQYF. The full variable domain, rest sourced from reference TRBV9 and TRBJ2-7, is DSGVTQTPKHLITATGQRVTLRCSPRSGDLSVYWYQQSLDQGLQFLIQYYNGEERAKGNILERFSAQQFPDLHSELNLSSLELGDSALYFCASTRGASGESYEQYFGPGTRLTVT.

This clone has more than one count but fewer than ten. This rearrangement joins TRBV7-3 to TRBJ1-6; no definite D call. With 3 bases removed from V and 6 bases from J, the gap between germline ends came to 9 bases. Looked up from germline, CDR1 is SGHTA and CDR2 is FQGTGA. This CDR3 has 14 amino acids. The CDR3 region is CASSLTTGNSPLHF. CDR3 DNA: TGTGCCAGCAGCTTGACGACTGGTAATTCACCCCTCCACTTT.

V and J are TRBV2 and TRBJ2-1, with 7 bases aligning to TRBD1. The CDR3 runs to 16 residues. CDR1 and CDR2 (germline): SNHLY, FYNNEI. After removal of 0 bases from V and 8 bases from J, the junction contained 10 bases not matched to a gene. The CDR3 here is CASSEALQRQGDEQFF. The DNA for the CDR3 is TGTGCCAGCAGTGAAGCGCTTCAGAGACAGGGCGATGAGCAGTTCTTC.

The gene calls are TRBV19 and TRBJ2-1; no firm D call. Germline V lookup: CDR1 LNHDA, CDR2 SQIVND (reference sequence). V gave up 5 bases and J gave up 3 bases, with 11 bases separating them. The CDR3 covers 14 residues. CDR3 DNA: TGTGCCAGTAGTCCCCCCGGAGACTACAATGAGCAGTTCTTC. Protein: CASSPPGDYNEQFF.

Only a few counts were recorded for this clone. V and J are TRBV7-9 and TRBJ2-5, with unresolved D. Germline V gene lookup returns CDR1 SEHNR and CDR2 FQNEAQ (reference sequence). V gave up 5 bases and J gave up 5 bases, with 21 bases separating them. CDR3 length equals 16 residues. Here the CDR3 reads CASSPSETTRSETQYF. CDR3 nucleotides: TGTGCCAGCAGCCCGAGCGAAACGACCCGCTCCGAGACCCAGTACTTC.

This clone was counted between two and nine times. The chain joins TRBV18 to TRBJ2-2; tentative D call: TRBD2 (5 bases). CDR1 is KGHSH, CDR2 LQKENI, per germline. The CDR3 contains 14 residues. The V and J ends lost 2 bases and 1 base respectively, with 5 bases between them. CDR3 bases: TGTGCCAGCTCACCAGGAGGGAACACCGGGGAGCTGTTTTTT. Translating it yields CASSPGGNTGELFF.

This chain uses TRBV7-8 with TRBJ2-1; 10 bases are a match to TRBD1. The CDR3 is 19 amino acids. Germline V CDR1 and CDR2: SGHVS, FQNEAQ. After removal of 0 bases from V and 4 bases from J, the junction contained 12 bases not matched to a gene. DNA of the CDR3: TGTGCCAGCAGCTTAGCCCTACAGGGACAGGGGTTTGCATACAATGAGCAGTTCTTC. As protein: CASSLALQGQGFAYNEQFF.

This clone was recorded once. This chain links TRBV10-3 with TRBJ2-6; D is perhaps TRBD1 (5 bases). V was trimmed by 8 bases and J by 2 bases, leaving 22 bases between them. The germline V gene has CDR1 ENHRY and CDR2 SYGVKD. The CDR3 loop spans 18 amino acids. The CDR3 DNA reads TGTGCCATCGGAACCTTAGGGGATTCCCCAACTGGGGCCAACGTCCTGACTTTC. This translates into CAIGTLGDSPTGANVLTF.

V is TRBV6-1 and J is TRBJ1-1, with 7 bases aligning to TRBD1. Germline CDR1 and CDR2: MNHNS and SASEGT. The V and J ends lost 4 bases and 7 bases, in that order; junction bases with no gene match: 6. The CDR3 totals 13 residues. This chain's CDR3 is CASSVQGEGEAFF. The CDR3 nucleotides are TGTGCCAGCAGTGTCCAGGGGGAAGGTGAAGCTTTCTTT.

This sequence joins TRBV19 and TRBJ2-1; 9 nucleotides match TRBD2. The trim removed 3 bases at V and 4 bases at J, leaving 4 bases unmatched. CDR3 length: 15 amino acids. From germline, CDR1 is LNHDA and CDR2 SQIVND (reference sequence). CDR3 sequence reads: CASSISAGGYNEQFF. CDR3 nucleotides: TGTGCCAGTAGTATCTCAGCGGGGGGATACAATGAGCAGTTCTTC.

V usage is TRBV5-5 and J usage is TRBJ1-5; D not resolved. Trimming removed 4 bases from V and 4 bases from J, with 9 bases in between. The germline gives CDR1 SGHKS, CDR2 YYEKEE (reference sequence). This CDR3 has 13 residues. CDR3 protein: CASSRTGNQPQHF. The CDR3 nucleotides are TGTGCCAGCAGCCGGACGGGAAATCAGCCCCAGCATTTT. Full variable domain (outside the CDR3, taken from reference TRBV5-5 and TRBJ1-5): DAGVTQSPTHLIKTRGQQVTLRCSPISGHKSVSWYQQVLGQGPQFIFQYYEKEERGRGNFPDRFSARQFPNYSSELNVNALLLGDSALYLCASSRTGNQPQHFGDGTRLSIL.

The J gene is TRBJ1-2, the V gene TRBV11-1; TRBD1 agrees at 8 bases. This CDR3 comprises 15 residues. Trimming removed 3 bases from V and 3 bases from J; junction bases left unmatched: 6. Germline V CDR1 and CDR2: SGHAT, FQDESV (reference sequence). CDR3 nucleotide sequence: TGTGCCAGCAGCTTGGGTCAGGGGGCTGACTATGGCTACACCTTC. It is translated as CASSLGQGADYGYTF.